This entry describes one T cell receptor beta chain. The record originates from a study of blood T cell repertoires in COVID-19. Germline CDR1 and CDR2: SGHRS and YFSETQ. J gave up 7 bases and V 5 bases, and 21 bases lay outside the gene matches. This CDR3 comprises 18 residues. The data were produced by immunoSEQ multiplex PCR, yet TCRdb's version contains in-frame clones alone and is incomplete. The sample shows about 380,000 clones, 90% of them seen only once. Sample: peripheral blood. The gene calls are TRBV5-1 and TRBJ2-3, with 8 nucleotides matching TRBD1. The receptor comes from a man aged 18 to 29 with active or convalescent COVID-19. The CDR3 DNA follows: TGCGCCAGCAGTCCAGGGGGCGTTCGTCGGTCGGGGGCCCATACGCAGTATTTT. It codes for CASSPGGVRRSGAHTQYF.